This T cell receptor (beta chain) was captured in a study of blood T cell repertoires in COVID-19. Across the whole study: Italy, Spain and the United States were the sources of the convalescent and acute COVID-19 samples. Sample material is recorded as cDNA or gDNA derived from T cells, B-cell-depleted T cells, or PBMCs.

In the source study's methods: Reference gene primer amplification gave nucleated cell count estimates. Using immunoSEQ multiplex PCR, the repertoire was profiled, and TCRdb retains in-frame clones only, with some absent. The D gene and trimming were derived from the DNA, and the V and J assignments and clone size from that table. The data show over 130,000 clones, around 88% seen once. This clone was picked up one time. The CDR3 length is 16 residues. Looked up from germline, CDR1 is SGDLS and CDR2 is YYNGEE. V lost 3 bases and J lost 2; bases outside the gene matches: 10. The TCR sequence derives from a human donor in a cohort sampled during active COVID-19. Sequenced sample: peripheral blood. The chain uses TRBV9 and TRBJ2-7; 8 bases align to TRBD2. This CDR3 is CASSGLAGEVPYEQYF. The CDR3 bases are TGTGCCAGCAGCGGGCTAGCGGGCGAGGTCCCCTACGAGCAGTACTTC. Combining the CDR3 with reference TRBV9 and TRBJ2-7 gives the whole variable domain DSGVTQTPKHLITATGQRVTLRCSPRSGDLSVYWYQQSLDQGLQFLIQYYNGEERAKGNILERFSAQQFPDLHSELNLSSLELGDSALYFCASSGLAGEVPYEQYFGPGTRLTVT.